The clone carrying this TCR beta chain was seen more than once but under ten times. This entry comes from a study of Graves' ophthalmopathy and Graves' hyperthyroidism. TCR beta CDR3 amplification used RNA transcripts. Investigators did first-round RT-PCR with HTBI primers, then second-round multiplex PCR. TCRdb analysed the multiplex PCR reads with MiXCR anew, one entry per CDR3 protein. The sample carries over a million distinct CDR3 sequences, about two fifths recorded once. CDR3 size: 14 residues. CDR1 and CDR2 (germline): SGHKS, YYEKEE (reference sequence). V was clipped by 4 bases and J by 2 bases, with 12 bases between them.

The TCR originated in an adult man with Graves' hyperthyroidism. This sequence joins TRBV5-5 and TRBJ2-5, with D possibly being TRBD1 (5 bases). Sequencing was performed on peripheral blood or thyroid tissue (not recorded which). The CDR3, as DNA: TGTGCCAGCAGCCCGACAGTAAGACAAGAGACCCAGTACTTC. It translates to CASSPTVRQETQYF.